Reported below is one T cell receptor (beta chain). Assay used: immunoSEQ multiplex PCR; TCRdb lists only in-frame clones, some missing. The sample contains approximately 50,000 clones, over 80% of which appear only once. This sample was taken from a study of T cell changes during pregnancy in multiple sclerosis. The CDR3 spans 16 residues. Trimming took 6 bases from V and 2 from J; bases not matched to a gene: 11. Germline V gene data show CDR1 as SGHTA and CDR2 as FQGNSA. Sequences were derived from CD4+ T cells from peripheral blood mononuclear cells, sampled after pregnancy. The source is a female donor with multiple sclerosis, enrolled in a pregnancy study. V usage is TRBV7-2 and J usage is TRBJ2-3; 7 nucleotides match TRBD2. Here the CDR3 DNA reads TGTGCCAGCAGACGTAGAGCGGGGATTAACACAGATACGCAGTATTTT. Its translation is CASRRRAGINTDTQYF.